The 9 T cell receptor beta chains in this list originate from one sample, sequenced in a study of memory CD4+ T cells and cytomegalovirus serostatus. Assay: immunoSEQ multiplex PCR; the TCRdb copy retains only in-frame clones and omits some. Among 50,000 to 60,000 clones, over 60% were seen once, and the ten largest hold approximately 1.5%. The sort gate was single viable CD3+CD4+CD8-CD45RO+ cells for memory CD4+ T cells. Sample: memory CD4+ T cells from blood. Receptors originate from an adult in good health and CMV-seropositive.

The rearrangement uses TRBV7-9 and TRBJ2-7, with D maybe TRBD1 (6 bases). Trimming left V 5 bases short and J 2 bases short, with 13 bases between. The germline gives CDR1 SEHNR, CDR2 FQNEAQ (reference sequence). The CDR3 runs to 14 residues. CDR3 coding DNA: TGTGCCAGCAGCCACACAGGGTCGACCTACGAGCAGTACTTC. Protein product: CASSHTGSTYEQYF.

V usage is TRBV7-3 and J usage is TRBJ2-3; D is perhaps TRBD1 or TRBD2 (5 bases each). Trimming removed 4 bases from V and 3 bases from J, with 14 bases in between. Germline values: CDR1 SGHTA, CDR2 FQGTGA. This CDR3 spans 15 amino acids. CDR3 nucleotides: TGTGCCAGCAGCTCCCGGCAAGGGGAGACAGATACGCAGTATTTT. It translates to CASSSRQGETDTQYF.

CDR3 in DNA: TGTGCCAGCAGCTTAGGTAGCACAGATACGCAGTATTTT. Residues: CASSLGSTDTQYF. J is TRBJ2-3 and V is TRBV11-2; D is unresolved. Germline-derived CDR1 and CDR2 are SGHAT and FQNNGV. V gave up 1 base and J gave up 0 bases, with 2 bases separating them. This CDR3 is 13 amino acids long.

This clone was seen a handful of times. The chain recombines TRBV6-6 with TRBJ1-1; the match to TRBD1 covers 8 bases. V lost 6 bases to trimming and J lost 4 bases; unmatched junction nucleotides: 10. CDR3 length: 15 amino acids. Germline values: CDR1 MNHNY, CDR2 SVGAGI (reference sequence). Here the CDR3 DNA reads TGTGCCAGCAGCGATCTGCAACAGGGGGTCACTGAAGCTTTCTTT. Protein: CASSDLQQGVTEAFF.

V is TRBV7-8 and J is TRBJ2-3; 11 bases map to TRBD2. The V and J ends lost 1 base and 3 bases, in that order; junction bases with no gene match: 9. There are 18 residues in the CDR3. The germline V gene encodes CDR1 SGHVS and CDR2 FQNEAQ. CDR3 coding DNA: TGTGCCAGCAGCTTAGGGGTTAGCGGGGGGGCAAGGACAGATACGCAGTATTTT. Translation: CASSLGVSGGARTDTQYF.

This clone has a single count. The V call is TRBV10-3, the J call TRBJ1-3, with no clear D. This CDR3 region has 16 residues. Germline CDR1 is ENHRY and CDR2 is SYGVKD. V lost 2 bases to trimming and J lost 0 bases, with 11 bases between them. This chain's CDR3 is CAISEPQLNSGNTIYF. The CDR3 nucleotides are TGTGCCATCAGTGAGCCTCAGTTGAACTCTGGAAACACCATATATTTT.

J is TRBJ2-3 and V is TRBV27; weak D call: TRBD2 (5 bases). Germline lookup yields CDR1 MNHEY and CDR2 SMNVEV (reference sequence). CDR3 size: 16 residues. Trimming removed 5 bases at V and 1 base at J, with 16 bases between. The CDR3 coding sequence is TGTGCCAGCAGTCCCCGGGGTAAGCGCGGCACAGATACGCAGTATTTT. As protein: CASSPRGKRGTDTQYF.

V gene TRBV5-5 combines with J gene TRBJ1-2, with D possibly matching TRBD1 (5 bases). Germline V gene sequence: CDR1 SGHKS, CDR2 YYEKEE (reference sequence). V lost 0 bases and J 7 bases, leaving 7 bases between the germline ends. The CDR3 is made up of 12 amino acids. The CDR3 DNA reads as TGTGCCAGCAGCTTGGGACAGCCTGGCTACACCTTC. Translation gives CASSLGQPGYTF.

The chain recombines TRBV19 with TRBJ2-7; 9 nucleotides align to TRBD1. CDR3 length: 16 residues. CDR1 is LNHDA and CDR2 is SQIVND in the germline V gene (reference sequence). With 1 base clipped from V and 0 bases from J, the junction kept 4 bases outside the gene matches. In DNA, the CDR3 is TGTGCCAGTAGTATAGCCGGGACAGGGATCTCCTACGAGCAGTACTTC. Translated, it gives CASSIAGTGISYEQYF.